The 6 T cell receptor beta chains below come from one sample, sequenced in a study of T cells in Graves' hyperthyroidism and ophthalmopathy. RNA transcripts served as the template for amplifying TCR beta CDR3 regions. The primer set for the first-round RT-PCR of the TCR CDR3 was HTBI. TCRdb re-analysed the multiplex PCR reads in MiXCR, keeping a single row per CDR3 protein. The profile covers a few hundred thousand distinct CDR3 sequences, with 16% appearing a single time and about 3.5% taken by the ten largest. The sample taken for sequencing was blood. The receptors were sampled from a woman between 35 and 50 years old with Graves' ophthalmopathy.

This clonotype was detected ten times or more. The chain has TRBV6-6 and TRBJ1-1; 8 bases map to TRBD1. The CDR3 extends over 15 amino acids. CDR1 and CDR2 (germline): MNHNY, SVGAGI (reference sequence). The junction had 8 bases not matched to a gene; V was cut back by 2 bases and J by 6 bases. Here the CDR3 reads CASSYGQGERPEAFF. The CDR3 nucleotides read TGTGCCAGCAGTTACGGACAGGGTGAAAGACCTGAAGCTTTCTTT.

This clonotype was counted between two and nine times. CDR3 sequence reads: CASRTGGGGNTEAFF. CDR3 sequence (DNA): TGCGCCAGCAGAACTGGCGGGGGCGGGAACACTGAAGCTTTCTTT. The chain has TRBV4-1 and TRBJ1-1; D is perhaps TRBD1 (6 bases). Germline V gene lookup returns CDR1 MGHRA and CDR2 YSYEKL. CDR3 size: 15 residues. V was cut by 6 bases and J by 1 base, with 15 bases left in between.

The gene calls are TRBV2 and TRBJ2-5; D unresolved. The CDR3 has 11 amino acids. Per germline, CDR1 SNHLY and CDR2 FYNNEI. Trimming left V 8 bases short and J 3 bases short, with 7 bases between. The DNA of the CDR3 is TGTGCCAGCGAGTTAAAAGAGACCCAGTACTTC. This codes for CASELKETQYF.

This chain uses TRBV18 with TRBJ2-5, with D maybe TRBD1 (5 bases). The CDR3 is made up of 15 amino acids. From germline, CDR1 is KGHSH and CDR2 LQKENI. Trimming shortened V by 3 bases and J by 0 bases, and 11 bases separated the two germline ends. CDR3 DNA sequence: TGTGCCAGCTCACCGATCAGGGAAAACCAAGAGACCCAGTACTTC. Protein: CASSPIRENQETQYF. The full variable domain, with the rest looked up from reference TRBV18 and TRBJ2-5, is NAGVMQNPRHLVRRRGQEARLRCSPMKGHSHVYWYRQLPEEGLKFMVYLQKENIIDESGMPKERFSAEFPKEGPSILRIQQVVRGDSAAYFCASSPIRENQETQYFGPGTRLLVL.

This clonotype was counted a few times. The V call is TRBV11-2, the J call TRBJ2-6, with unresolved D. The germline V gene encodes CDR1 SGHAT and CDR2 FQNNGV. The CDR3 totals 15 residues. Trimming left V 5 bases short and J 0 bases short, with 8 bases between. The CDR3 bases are TGTGCCAGCAGCCCGCTTCGCTCTGGGGCCAACGTCCTGACTTTC. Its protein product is CASSPLRSGANVLTF.

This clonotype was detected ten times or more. DNA for the CDR3: TGTGCCAGCTCACCACAACGGACTCAAGAGACCCAGTACTTC. This codes for CASSPQRTQETQYF. V is TRBV18 and J is TRBJ2-5, with D perhaps matching TRBD2 (5 bases). The length of the CDR3 is 14 residues. Germline V CDR1 and CDR2: KGHSH, LQKENI. V lost 1 base, J lost 2 bases, and 8 bases lay in between.